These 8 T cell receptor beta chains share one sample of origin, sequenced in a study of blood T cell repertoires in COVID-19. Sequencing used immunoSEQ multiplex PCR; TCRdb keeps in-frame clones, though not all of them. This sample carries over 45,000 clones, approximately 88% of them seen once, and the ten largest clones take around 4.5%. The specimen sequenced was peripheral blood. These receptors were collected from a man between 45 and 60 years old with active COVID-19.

CDR3 in DNA: TGTGCCAGCAGCCCCTTGGTAGCGGGGGGTACCGGGGAGCTGTTTTTT. This gives the protein CASSPLVAGGTGELFF. This chain joins TRBV7-2 and TRBJ2-2, with 10 bases aligning to TRBD2. This CDR3 has 16 residues. CDR1 is SGHTA and CDR2 is FQGNSA in the germline V gene. The V and J ends lost 5 bases and 5 bases, in that order; junction bases with no gene match: 8.

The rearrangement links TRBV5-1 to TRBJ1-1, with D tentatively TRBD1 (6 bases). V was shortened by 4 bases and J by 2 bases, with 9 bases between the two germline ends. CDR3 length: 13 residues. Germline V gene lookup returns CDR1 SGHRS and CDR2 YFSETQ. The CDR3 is CASSVDSNTEAFF. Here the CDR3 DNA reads TGCGCCAGCAGCGTGGACAGCAACACTGAAGCTTTCTTT.

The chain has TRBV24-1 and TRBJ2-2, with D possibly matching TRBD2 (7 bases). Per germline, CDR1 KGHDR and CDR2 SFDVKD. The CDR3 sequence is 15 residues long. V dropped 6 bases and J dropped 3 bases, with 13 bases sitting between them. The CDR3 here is CATSWGGADTGELFF. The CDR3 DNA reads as TGTGCCACCAGTTGGGGGGGCGCCGACACCGGGGAGCTGTTTTTT.

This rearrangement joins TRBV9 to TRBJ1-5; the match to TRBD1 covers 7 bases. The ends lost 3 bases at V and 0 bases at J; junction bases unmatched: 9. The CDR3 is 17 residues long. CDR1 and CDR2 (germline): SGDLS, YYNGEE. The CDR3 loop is CASSANDRAYSNQPQHF. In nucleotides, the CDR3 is TGTGCCAGCAGCGCGAACGACAGGGCCTATAGCAATCAGCCCCAGCATTTT.

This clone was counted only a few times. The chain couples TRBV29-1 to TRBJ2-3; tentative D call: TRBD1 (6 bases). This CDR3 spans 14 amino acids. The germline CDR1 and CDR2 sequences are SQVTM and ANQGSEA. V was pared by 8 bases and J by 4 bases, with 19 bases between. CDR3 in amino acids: CSPLVGQGPDTQYF. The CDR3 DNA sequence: TGCAGCCCCCTAGTTGGGCAGGGGCCAGATACGCAGTATTTT.

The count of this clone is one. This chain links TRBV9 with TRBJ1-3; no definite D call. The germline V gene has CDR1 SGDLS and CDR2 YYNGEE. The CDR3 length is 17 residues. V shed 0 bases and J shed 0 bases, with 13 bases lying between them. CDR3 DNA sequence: TGTGCCAGCAGCGTAGAAGCGGCGGGCTACTCTGGAAACACCATATATTTT. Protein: CASSVEAAGYSGNTIYF.

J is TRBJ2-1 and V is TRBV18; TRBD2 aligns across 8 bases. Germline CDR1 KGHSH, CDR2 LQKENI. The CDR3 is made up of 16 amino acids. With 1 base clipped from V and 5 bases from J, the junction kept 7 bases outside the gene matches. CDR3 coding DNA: TGTGCCAGCTCACCACTCAACGGGGGGGCCAACAATGAGCAGTTCTTC. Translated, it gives CASSPLNGGANNEQFF.

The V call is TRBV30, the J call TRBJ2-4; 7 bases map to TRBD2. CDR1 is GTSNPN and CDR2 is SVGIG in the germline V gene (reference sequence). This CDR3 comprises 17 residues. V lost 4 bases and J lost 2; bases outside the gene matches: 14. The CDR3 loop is CAWTPSGVQSPKNIQYF. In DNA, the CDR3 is TGTGCCTGGACCCCAAGCGGGGTACAAAGCCCCAAAAACATTCAGTACTTC.